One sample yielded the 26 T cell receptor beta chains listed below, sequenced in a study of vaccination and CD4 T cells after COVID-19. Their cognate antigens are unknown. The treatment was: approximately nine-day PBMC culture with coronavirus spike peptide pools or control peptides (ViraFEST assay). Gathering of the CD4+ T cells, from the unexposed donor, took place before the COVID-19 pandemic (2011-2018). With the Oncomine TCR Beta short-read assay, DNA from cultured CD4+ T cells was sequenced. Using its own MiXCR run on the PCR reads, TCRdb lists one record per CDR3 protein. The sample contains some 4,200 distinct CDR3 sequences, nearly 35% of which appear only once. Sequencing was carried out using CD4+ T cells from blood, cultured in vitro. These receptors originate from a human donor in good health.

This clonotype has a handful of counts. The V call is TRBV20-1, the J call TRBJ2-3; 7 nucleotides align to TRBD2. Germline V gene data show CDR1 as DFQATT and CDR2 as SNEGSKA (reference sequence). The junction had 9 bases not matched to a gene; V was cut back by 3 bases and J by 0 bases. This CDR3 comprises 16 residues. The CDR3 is CSARKSSGISTDTQYF. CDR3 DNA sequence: TGCAGTGCTAGGAAGTCCAGCGGGATTAGCACAGATACGCAGTATTTT.

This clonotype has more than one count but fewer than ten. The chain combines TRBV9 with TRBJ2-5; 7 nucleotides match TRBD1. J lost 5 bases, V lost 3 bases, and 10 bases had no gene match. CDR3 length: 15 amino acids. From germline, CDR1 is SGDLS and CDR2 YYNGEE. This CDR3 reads CASSGIGDRGETQYF. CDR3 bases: TGTGCCAGCAGCGGGATCGGGGACAGAGGGGAGACCCAGTACTTC.

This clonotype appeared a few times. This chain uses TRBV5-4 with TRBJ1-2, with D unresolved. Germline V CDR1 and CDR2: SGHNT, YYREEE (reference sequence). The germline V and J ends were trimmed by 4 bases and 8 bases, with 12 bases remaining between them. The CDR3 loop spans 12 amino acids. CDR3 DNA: TGTGCCAGCAGCCACGTGGGCGGGGGCTACACCTTC. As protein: CASSHVGGGYTF.

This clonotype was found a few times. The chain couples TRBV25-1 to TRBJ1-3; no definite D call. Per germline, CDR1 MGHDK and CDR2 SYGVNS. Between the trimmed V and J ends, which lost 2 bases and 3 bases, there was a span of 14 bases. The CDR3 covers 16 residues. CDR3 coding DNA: TGTGCCAGCAGTGAAGGAAGCCTAGTTGGTGGAAACACCATATATTTT. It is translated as CASSEGSLVGGNTIYF.

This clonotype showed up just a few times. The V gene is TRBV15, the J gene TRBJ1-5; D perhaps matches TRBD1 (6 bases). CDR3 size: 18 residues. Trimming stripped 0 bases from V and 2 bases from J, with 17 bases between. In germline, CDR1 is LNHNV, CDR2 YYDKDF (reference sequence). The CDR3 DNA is TGTGCCACCAGCAGAGACCCCAGGGGTGGGTTTGGCAATCAGCCCCAGCATTTT. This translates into CATSRDPRGGFGNQPQHF.

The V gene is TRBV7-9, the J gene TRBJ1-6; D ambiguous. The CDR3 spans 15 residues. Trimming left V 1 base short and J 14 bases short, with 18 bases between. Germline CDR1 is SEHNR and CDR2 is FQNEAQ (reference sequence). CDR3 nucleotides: TGTGCCAGCAGCTTAGGGTCGGCACCCTGGGTGACCCTCCACTTT. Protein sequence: CASSLGSAPWVTLHF.

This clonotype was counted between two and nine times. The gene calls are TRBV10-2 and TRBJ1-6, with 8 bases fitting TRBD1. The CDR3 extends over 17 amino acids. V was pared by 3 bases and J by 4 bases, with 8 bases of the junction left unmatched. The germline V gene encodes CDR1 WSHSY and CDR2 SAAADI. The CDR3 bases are TGCGCCAGCAGTGACAGGGGACAGGTGTCTTATAATTCACCCCTCCACTTT. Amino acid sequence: CASSDRGQVSYNSPLHF.

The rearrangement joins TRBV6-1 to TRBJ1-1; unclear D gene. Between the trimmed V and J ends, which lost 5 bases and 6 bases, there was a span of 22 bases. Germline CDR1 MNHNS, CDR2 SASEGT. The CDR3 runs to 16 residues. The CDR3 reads CASSHDRVIRISEAFF. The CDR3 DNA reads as TGTGCCAGCAGTCACGATCGAGTTATACGGATATCTGAAGCTTTCTTT.

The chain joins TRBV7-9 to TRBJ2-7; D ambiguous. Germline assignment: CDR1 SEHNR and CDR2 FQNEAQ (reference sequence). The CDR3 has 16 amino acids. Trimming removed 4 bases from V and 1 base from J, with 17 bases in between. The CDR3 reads CASSSGDTSQSYEQYF. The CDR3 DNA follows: TGTGCCAGCAGCTCCGGAGACACCAGCCAGTCCTACGAGCAGTACTTC.

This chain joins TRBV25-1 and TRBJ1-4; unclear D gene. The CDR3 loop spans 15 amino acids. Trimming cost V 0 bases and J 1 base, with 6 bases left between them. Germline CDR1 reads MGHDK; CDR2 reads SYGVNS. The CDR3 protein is CASSEYGLTNEKLFF. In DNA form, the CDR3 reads TGTGCCAGCAGTGAATACGGACTAACTAATGAAAAACTGTTTTTT.

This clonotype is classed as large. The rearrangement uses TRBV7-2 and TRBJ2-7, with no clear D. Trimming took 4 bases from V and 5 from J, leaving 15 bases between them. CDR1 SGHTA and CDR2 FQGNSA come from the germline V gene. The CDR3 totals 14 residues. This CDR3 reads CASSSYVKSDEQYF. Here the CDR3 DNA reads TGTGCCAGCAGCTCCTACGTGAAAAGCGACGAGCAGTACTTC.

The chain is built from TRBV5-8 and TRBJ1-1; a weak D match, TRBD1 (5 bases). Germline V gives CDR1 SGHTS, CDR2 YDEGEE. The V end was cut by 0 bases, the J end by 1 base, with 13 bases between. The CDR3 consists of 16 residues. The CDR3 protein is CASSLAWAGRNTEAFF. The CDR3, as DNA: TGTGCCAGCAGCTTGGCCTGGGCAGGGCGGAACACTGAAGCTTTCTTT.

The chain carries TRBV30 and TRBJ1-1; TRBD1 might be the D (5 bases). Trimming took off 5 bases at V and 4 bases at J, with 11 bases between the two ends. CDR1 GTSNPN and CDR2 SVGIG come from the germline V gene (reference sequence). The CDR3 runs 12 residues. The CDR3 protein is CAWGPGGTEAFF. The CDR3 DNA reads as TGTGCCTGGGGTCCGGGGGGCACTGAAGCTTTCTTT.

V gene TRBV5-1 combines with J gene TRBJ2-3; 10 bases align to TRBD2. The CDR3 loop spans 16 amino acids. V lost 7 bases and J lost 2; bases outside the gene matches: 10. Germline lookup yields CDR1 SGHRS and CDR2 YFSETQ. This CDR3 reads CASALVSGGYTDTQYF. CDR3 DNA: TGCGCCAGCGCCCTAGTTAGCGGGGGGTACACAGATACGCAGTATTTT.

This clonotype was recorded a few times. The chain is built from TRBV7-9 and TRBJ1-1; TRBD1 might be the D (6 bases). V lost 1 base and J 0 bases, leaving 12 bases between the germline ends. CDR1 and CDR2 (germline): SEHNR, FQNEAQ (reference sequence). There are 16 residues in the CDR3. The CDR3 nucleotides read TGTGCCAGCAGCTTAGGAGAGGACAGCCTGAACACTGAAGCTTTCTTT. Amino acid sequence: CASSLGEDSLNTEAFF.

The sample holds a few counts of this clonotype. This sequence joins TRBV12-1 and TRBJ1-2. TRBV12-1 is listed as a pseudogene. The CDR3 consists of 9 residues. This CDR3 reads CASGNGYTF. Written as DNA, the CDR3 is TGTGCCAGCGGGAATGGCTACACCTTC.

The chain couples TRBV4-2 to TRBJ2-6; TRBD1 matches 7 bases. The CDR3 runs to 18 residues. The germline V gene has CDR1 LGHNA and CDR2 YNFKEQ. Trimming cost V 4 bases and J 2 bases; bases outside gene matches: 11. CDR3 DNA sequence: TGTGCCAGCAGCCGCCAACAGGGGAATCAGGCTGGGGCCAACGTCCTGACTTTC. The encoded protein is CASSRQQGNQAGANVLTF.

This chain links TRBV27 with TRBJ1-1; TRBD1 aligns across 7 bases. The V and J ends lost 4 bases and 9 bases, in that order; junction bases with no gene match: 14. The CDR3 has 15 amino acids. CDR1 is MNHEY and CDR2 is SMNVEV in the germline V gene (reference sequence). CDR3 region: CASSSPLRGQQQAFF. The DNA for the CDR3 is TGTGCCAGCAGTTCTCCCCTTAGGGGGCAGCAACAAGCTTTCTTT.

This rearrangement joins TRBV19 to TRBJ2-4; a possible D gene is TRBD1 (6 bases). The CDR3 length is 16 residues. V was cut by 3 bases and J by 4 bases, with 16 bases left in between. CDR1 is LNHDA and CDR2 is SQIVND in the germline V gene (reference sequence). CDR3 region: CASSIYRAEVKNIQYF. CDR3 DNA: TGTGCCAGTAGTATCTACAGGGCGGAAGTTAAAAACATTCAGTACTTC.

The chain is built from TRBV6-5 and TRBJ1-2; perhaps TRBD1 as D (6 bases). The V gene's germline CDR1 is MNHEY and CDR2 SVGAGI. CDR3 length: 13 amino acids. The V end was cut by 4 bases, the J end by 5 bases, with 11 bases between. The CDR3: CASSLGGGYGYTF. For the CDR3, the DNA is TGTGCCAGCAGTTTAGGAGGGGGATATGGCTACACCTTC.

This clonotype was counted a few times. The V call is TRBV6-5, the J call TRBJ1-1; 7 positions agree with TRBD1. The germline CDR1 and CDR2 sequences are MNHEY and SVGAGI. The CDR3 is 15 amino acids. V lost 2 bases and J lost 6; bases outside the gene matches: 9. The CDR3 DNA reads TGTGCCAGCAGTTACGCGACAGGGTCCGTCGCTGAAGCTTTCTTT. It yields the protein CASSYATGSVAEAFF.

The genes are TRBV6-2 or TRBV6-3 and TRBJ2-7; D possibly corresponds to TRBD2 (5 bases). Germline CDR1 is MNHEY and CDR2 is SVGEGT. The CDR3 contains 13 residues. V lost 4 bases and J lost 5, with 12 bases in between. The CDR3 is CASSSFTRHEQYF. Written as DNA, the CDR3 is TGTGCCAGCAGTTCTTTCACTAGGCACGAGCAGTACTTC.

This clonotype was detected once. Here the CDR3 reads CASATGATGELFF. The CDR3 bases are TGTGCCAGCGCGACAGGGGCCACCGGGGAGCTGTTTTTT. The chain is built from TRBV19 and TRBJ2-2; 8 bases match TRBD1. Germline assignment: CDR1 LNHDA and CDR2 SQIVND (reference sequence). V trimming: 9 bases; J trimming: 4 bases; junction bases outside the gene matches: 4. The CDR3 runs to 13 residues.

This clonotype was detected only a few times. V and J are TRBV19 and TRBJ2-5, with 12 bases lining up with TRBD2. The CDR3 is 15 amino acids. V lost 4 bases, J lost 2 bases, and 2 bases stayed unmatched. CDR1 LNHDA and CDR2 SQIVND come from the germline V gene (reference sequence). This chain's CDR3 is CASSTGLAGQETQYF. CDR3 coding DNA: TGTGCCAGTAGTACCGGACTAGCGGGACAAGAGACCCAGTACTTC.

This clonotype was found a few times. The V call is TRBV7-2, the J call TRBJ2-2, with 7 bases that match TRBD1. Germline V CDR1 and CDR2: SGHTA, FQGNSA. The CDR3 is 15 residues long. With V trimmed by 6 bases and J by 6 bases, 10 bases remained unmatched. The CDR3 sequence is CASRFHRGRAGELFF. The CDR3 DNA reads TGTGCCAGCAGATTTCACAGGGGAAGGGCCGGGGAGCTGTTTTTT.

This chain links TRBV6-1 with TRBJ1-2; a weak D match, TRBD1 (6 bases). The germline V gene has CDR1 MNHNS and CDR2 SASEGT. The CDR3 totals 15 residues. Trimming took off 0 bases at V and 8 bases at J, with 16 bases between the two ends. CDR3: CASSEAGGVLWGYTF. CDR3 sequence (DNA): TGTGCCAGCAGTGAAGCAGGGGGGGTATTGTGGGGCTACACCTTC.